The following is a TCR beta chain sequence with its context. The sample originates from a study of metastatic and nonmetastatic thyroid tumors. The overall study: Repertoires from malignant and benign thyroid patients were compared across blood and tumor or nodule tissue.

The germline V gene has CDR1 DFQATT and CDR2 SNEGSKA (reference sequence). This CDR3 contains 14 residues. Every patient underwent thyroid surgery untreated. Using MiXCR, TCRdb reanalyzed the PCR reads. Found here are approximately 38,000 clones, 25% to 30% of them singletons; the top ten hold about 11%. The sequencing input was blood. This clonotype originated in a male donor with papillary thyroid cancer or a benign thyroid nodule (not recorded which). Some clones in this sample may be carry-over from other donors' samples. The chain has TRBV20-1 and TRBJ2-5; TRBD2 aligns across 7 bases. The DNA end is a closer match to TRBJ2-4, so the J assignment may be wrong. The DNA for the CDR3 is TGCAGCGCATCGCGGGGGTTAGCCAAAAACATTCAGTACTTC. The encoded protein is CSASRGLAKNIQYF.